The 5 T cell receptor beta chains below were found in one sample sequenced in a study of post-analysis software for immune sequencing data. Study-wide findings and caveats: Patients showed TRBV5-6, TRBV5-1 and TRBV20-1 among roughly 5 TRBV segments more frequent than in controls.

These receptors' antigens are unknown. Sequencing libraries made from TCR beta cDNA carried unique molecular identifiers. TCRdb re-called the PCR reads with MiXCR, one entry per CDR3 protein. The sample carries 380,000 or so distinct CDR3 sequences, approximately 33% recorded once. Sequencing used blood. The receptor set was obtained from a girl under 18 with multiple sclerosis.

The V call is TRBV5-1, the J call TRBJ2-7; maybe TRBD1 (6 bases). The CDR3 spans 15 residues. Per germline, CDR1 SGHRS and CDR2 YFSETQ. V was cut by 3 bases and J by 4 bases, with 17 bases left in between. For the CDR3, the DNA is TGCGCCAGCAGCTGGGGGCAATCTACTGAGTACGAGCAGTACTTC. Translated, it gives CASSWGQSTEYEQYF.

This clonotype has a handful of counts. The J gene is TRBJ1-2, the V gene TRBV5-1, with 10 bases identical to TRBD1. The V gene's germline CDR1 is SGHRS and CDR2 YFSETQ. This CDR3 comprises 16 residues. V was clipped by 0 bases and J by 6 bases; unmatched bases: 8. CDR3 nucleotides: TGCGCCAGCAGCTTGGGAAACTCGGGACAGGGGCATGGCTACACCTTC. This translates into CASSLGNSGQGHGYTF.

This clonotype was picked up a small number of times. The gene calls are TRBV18 and TRBJ2-7; D may be TRBD2 (6 bases). Germline V lookup: CDR1 KGHSH, CDR2 LQKENI. The CDR3 spans 14 residues. Trimming removed 6 bases from V and 0 bases from J, with 12 bases in between. The DNA for the CDR3 is TGTGCCAGCTCGGCAGCGGAGGGCTCCTACGAGCAGTACTTC. Protein sequence: CASSAAEGSYEQYF.

The V call is TRBV20-1, the J call TRBJ2-7; perhaps TRBD2 as D (7 bases). The V end lost 2 bases, the J end lost 2 bases, and 16 bases lay between the germline ends. Germline V gene lookup returns CDR1 DFQATT and CDR2 SNEGSKA (reference sequence). This CDR3 region has 15 residues. The CDR3: CSARPWPGGPYEQYF. Written as DNA, the CDR3 is TGCAGTGCTAGACCCTGGCCGGGGGGCCCCTACGAGCAGTACTTC.

About this clonotype: Since a much larger clone is just one base distant, this may be a read error. J is TRBJ2-5 and V is TRBV7-7; 12 nucleotides align to TRBD2. The CDR3 spans 14 residues. CDR1 and CDR2 (germline): SSHAT, FNYEAQ (reference sequence). The CDR3 coding sequence is TGTGCTTGCAGCCCTAGCGGGGGGGCGGAGACCCAGTACTTC. This sequence encodes CACSPSGGAETQYF. The entire variable domain, with the rest obtained from reference TRBV7-7 and TRBJ2-5, is as follows: GAGVSQSPRYKVTKRGQDVTLRCDPISSHATLYWYQQALGQGPEFLTYFNYEAQPDKSGLPSDRFSAERPEGSISTLTIQRTEQRDSAMYRCACSPSGGAETQYFGPGTRLLVL.